The rows below give T cell receptor beta chains drawn from one sample of a study of shared clonotypes between healthy human individuals. The table came from immunoSEQ multiplex PCR; TCRdb's copy has only in-frame clones and leaves some out. The sample lists 2 million to 2.5 million clones, nearly 97% occurring once. The source material was naive CD4+ T cells sorted from blood. These receptors all stem from a man aged 18 to 29 in good health. Both conserved end residues are part of each CDR3. The order of the fields is D gene, V gene, J gene, clone size, CDR3 DNA, CDR3 protein. A D gene is named only where the DNA matches it firmly. Only some rows state a clone size, as once, few, many or a class for expanded clones.

D: TRBD1; V: TRBV2; J: TRBJ1-6; size: .; DNA: TGTGCCAGCAGTGCAGAGACAGGGATTGGGTCACCCCTCCACTTT; CDR3: CASSAETGIGSPLHF
D: .; V: TRBV5-1; J: TRBJ1-2; size: .; DNA: TGCGCCAGCAGCACAGGGACAACTGGTTATGGCTACACCTTC; CDR3: CASSTGTTGYGYTF
D: .; V: TRBV11-2; J: TRBJ2-7; size: .; DNA: TGTGCCAGCAGCTCCCGGGTCACCACCTACGAGCAGTACTTC; CDR3: CASSSRVTTYEQYF
D: .; V: TRBV30; J: TRBJ1-2; size: few; DNA: TGTGCCTGGAGTGGTGGGAACTATGGCTACACCTTC; CDR3: CAWSGGNYGYTF
D: TRBD1; V: TRBV11-2; J: TRBJ1-3; size: once; DNA: TGTGCCAGCAGCCAAAGGGGGCCCCCAAATTTT; CDR3: CASSQRGPPNF
D: .; V: TRBV11-2; J: TRBJ2-1; size: once; DNA: TGTGCCAGCAGCTTTACGGACTCCCGGAGGGATGAGCAGTTCTTC; CDR3: CASSFTDSRRDEQFF
D: .; V: TRBV18; J: TRBJ1-2; size: .; DNA: TGTGCCAGCTCACCAAGGGCGGGTTACGGCTACACCTTC; CDR3: CASSPRAGYGYTF
D: .; V: TRBV7-2; J: TRBJ2-1; size: .; DNA: TGTGCCAGCAGCTTAGCTGGCAGGGGAGTTCGGGATGAGCAGTTCTTC; CDR3: CASSLAGRGVRDEQFF
D: TRBD1; V: TRBV19; J: TRBJ2-7; size: once; DNA: TGTGCCACCGCAGGGCGGGCAGGGGGTGCCGAGCAGTACTTC; CDR3: CATAGRAGGAEQYF
D: .; V: TRBV7-9; J: TRBJ2-1; size: .; DNA: TGTGCCAGCAGCGCCTCCCGGGAGTACAATGAGCAGTTCTTC; CDR3: CASSASREYNEQFF
D: .; V: TRBV2; J: TRBJ1-3; size: .; DNA: TGTGCCAGCAGTGTTAACCCACAGCCACCGGGAAACACCATATATTTT; CDR3: CASSVNPQPPGNTIYF
D: .; V: TRBV7-2; J: TRBJ2-7; size: once; DNA: TGTGCCAGCAGCTTAAGGGGGGGATACGAGCAGTACTTC; CDR3: CASSLRGGYEQYF
D: TRBD1; V: TRBV5-1; J: TRBJ2-3; size: .; DNA: TGCGCCAGCAGCTTGGCTGGACAGGGAGGAGATACGCAGTATTTT; CDR3: CASSLAGQGGDTQYF
D: .; V: TRBV2; J: TRBJ1-2; size: .; DNA: TGTGCCAGCAGTGTGGACCTTGGCTACACCTTC; CDR3: CASSVDLGYTF
D: .; V: TRBV18; J: TRBJ2-7; size: few; DNA: TGTGCCAGCTCAAAGGGCGACGAGCAGTACTTC; CDR3: CASSKGDEQYF
D: TRBD1; V: TRBV4-3; J: TRBJ1-2; size: .; DNA: TGCGCCAGCAGCCAAGATTATAACAGGGGTGGTAACTATGGCTACACCTTC; CDR3: CASSQDYNRGGNYGYTF
D: .; V: TRBV5-4; J: TRBJ2-1; size: .; DNA: TGTGCCAGCAGCTTGGATGCTCATCCCTACAATGAGCAGTTCTTC; CDR3: CASSLDAHPYNEQFF
D: .; V: TRBV5-1; J: TRBJ1-4; size: .; DNA: TGCGCCAGCAGCTTGGCCATCGTCAGCTCGTCCGGAAAACTGTTTTTT; CDR3: CASSLAIVSSSGKLFF
D: TRBD1; V: TRBV5-1; J: TRBJ2-2; size: .; DNA: TGCGCCAGCAGCCCAGAAACAGGGGGCAACACCGGGGAGCTGTTTTTT; CDR3: CASSPETGGNTGELFF
D: .; V: TRBV9; J: TRBJ2-7; size: .; DNA: TGTGCCAGCAGCGTGGACGTCGCCCCAACCTACGAGCAGTACTTC; CDR3: CASSVDVAPTYEQYF
D: TRBD1; V: TRBV5-1; J: TRBJ2-7; size: .; DNA: TGCGCCAGCAGCCCCCGGGACAGGGGCTACGAGCAGTACTTC; CDR3: CASSPRDRGYEQYF
D: .; V: TRBV20-1; J: TRBJ2-7; size: .; DNA: TGCAGTCCGCATCATCACGAGCAGTACTTC; CDR3: CSPHHHEQYF
D: .; V: TRBV18; J: TRBJ1-1; size: few; DNA: TGTGCCAGCTCACCAGGCAGGGAAGGGACTGAAGCTTTCTTT; CDR3: CASSPGREGTEAFF
D: TRBD1; V: TRBV30; J: TRBJ1-3; size: .; DNA: TGTGCCTGGAGTGGACAGGGGAAAGATGTCTCTGGAAACACCATATATTTT; CDR3: CAWSGQGKDVSGNTIYF
D: .; V: TRBV2; J: TRBJ2-7; size: .; DNA: TGTGCCAGTTCGACGGTGAGCTACGAGCAGTACTTC; CDR3: CASSTVSYEQYF
D: TRBD1; V: TRBV18; J: TRBJ2-7; size: once; DNA: TGTGCCAGCTCACATTCCGGGACAGACCCCTACGAGCAGTACTTC; CDR3: CASSHSGTDPYEQYF
D: TRBD2; V: TRBV7-2; J: TRBJ2-3; size: .; DNA: TGTGCCAGCAGCTCGAGCGGGAGGCCCAGCACAGATACGCAGTATTTT; CDR3: CASSSSGRPSTDTQYF
D: TRBD1; V: TRBV27; J: TRBJ2-3; size: once; DNA: TGTGCCAGCAGACAAGACAGGGGAAGGACAGATACGCAGTATTTT; CDR3: CASRQDRGRTDTQYF
D: .; V: TRBV9; J: TRBJ2-7; size: .; DNA: TGTGCCAGCAGCGTATCCGGGACCTCCTACGAGCAGTACTTC; CDR3: CASSVSGTSYEQYF
D: TRBD1; V: TRBV27; J: TRBJ2-6; size: .; DNA: TGTGCCAGCAGTTTAGGATACAGGGGGTCTGGGGCCAACGTCCTGACTTTC; CDR3: CASSLGYRGSGANVLTF
D: .; V: TRBV5-4; J: TRBJ1-6; size: few; DNA: TGTGCCAGCAGCTTGGCCGCACCAAATTCACCCCTCCACTTT; CDR3: CASSLAAPNSPLHF
D: TRBD1; V: TRBV30; J: TRBJ1-2; size: .; DNA: TGTGCCTGGAGGATGGGACAGAGAAAAAACTATGGCTACACCTTC; CDR3: CAWRMGQRKNYGYTF
D: .; V: TRBV19; J: TRBJ1-2; size: .; DNA: TGTGCCAGTAGTATAGAAGACAGAGGATATGGCTACACCTTC; CDR3: CASSIEDRGYGYTF
D: .; V: TRBV6-4; J: TRBJ1-6; size: few; DNA: TGTGCCAGCAGTGACGGAGCCAATTCACCCCTCCACTTT; CDR3: CASSDGANSPLHF
D: .; V: TRBV28; J: TRBJ1-2; size: .; DNA: TGTGCCAGCAGGGTGGGGGCCAGCTATAACTATGGCTACACCTTC; CDR3: CASRVGASYNYGYTF
D: .; V: TRBV29-1; J: TRBJ1-1; size: .; DNA: TGCAGCGTTGAAGATGTAACTGAAGCTTTCTTT; CDR3: CSVEDVTEAFF
D: .; V: TRBV7-2; J: TRBJ2-7; size: .; DNA: TGTGCCAGCAGGCTCTCCCCCGCAGACGAGCAGTACTTC; CDR3: CASRLSPADEQYF
D: .; V: TRBV7-2; J: TRBJ1-2; size: .; DNA: TGTGCCAGCAGCTTAGGAGCAGGGGCCTATGGCTACACCTTC; CDR3: CASSLGAGAYGYTF
D: .; V: TRBV19; J: TRBJ2-3; size: .; DNA: TGTGCCAGTAGTAGCGGTTCTAGGGGAGATACGCAGTATTTT; CDR3: CASSSGSRGDTQYF
D: .; V: TRBV10-1; J: TRBJ2-6; size: once; DNA: TGCGCCAGCAAGGACAGAAAAAACTCTGGGGCCAACGTCCTGACTTTC; CDR3: CASKDRKNSGANVLTF
D: TRBD2; V: TRBV6-6; J: TRBJ2-2; size: .; DNA: TGTGCCAGCAGACTAGCGGGAGGGGAGCTGTTTTTT; CDR3: CASRLAGGELFF
D: .; V: TRBV6-5; J: TRBJ1-5; size: .; DNA: TGTGCCAGCAGTTACCTTAGGAATCAGCCCCAGCATTTT; CDR3: CASSYLRNQPQHF
D: .; V: TRBV15; J: TRBJ2-5; size: .; DNA: TGTGCCACCAGCAGAGGGGACTTCTCTGAAGAGACCCAGTACTTC; CDR3: CATSRGDFSEETQYF
D: .; V: TRBV20-1; J: TRBJ2-7; size: .; DNA: TGCAGTGCTTCCAACTACGAGCAGTACTTC; CDR3: CSASNYEQYF
D: .; V: TRBV10-3; J: TRBJ2-5; size: .; DNA: TGTGCCATCAGTGAGTCAGGGGGTAGAGAGACCCAGTACTTC; CDR3: CAISESGGRETQYF
D: .; V: TRBV7-7; J: TRBJ2-7; size: .; DNA: TGTGCTAGCAGCTTGGGCAGGGAATCCTACGAGCAGTACTTC; CDR3: CASSLGRESYEQYF
D: .; V: TRBV5-6; J: TRBJ1-5; size: .; DNA: TGTGCCAGCAGCTTGGGGAGTAAAGGCAATCAGCCCCAGCATTTT; CDR3: CASSLGSKGNQPQHF
D: .; V: TRBV10-1; J: TRBJ2-5; size: .; DNA: TGCGCCAGCTCGAACGGGGTAGCGAAGACCCAGTACTTC; CDR3: CASSNGVAKTQYF
D: .; V: TRBV7-6; J: TRBJ2-1; size: .; DNA: TGTGCCAGCAGTCGCTACGCGGGGACAGTAAACAATGAGCAGTTCTTC; CDR3: CASSRYAGTVNNEQFF
D: .; V: TRBV9; J: TRBJ2-3; size: .; DNA: TGTGCCAGCAGCGGGGAGGGGGCACGCACAGATACGCAGTATTTT; CDR3: CASSGEGARTDTQYF
D: .; V: TRBV25-1; J: TRBJ2-7; size: .; DNA: TGTGCCAGCAGTGAAACAGTAGAGCAGTACTTC; CDR3: CASSETVEQYF
D: .; V: TRBV19; J: TRBJ1-5; size: .; DNA: TGTGCCAGCACTATGGGAGGAGCGCTAGGGCCCCAGCATTTT; CDR3: CASTMGGALGPQHF
D: .; V: TRBV11-2; J: TRBJ1-4; size: .; DNA: TGTGCCAGCAGCTTGGACGGTGCAACTAATGAAAAACTGTTTTTT; CDR3: CASSLDGATNEKLFF
D: TRBD2; V: TRBV18; J: TRBJ2-2; size: once; DNA: TGTGCCAGCTCACCATCTCAAGCGGGGTGGCAGCTCCTCACCGGGGAGCTGTTTTTT; CDR3: CASSPSQAGWQLLTGELFF